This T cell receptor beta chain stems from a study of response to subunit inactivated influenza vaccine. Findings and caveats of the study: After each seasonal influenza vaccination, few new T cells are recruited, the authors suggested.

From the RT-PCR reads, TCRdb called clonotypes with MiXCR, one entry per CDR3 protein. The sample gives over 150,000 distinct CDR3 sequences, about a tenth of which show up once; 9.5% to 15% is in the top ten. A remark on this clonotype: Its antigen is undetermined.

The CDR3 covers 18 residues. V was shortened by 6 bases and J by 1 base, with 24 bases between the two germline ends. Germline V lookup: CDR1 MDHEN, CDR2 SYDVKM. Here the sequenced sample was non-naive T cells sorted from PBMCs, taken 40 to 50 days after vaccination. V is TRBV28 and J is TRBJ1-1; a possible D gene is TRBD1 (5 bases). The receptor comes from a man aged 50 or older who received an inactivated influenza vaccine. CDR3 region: CASRTNTGADTSNTEAFF. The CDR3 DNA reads TGTGCCAGCAGGACAAATACCGGGGCAGACACATCGAACACTGAAGCTTTCTTT.